Given below is one T cell receptor beta chain in context. Its antigen remains unidentified. The record originates from a study of T cells expressing NK-cell markers. Study results and limitations: For several donors, the dominant NKG2C+ clonotypes made up about 1.0-8% of their CD8+ T cells.

TCRdb re-called the 5' RACE reads and shows each CDR3 protein once, DNA omitted. The sample includes 400,000 to 500,000 distinct CDR3 sequences. The germline V gene has CDR1 MNHEY and CDR2 SMNVEV (reference sequence). CDR3 length equals 14 residues. This sequence joins TRBV27 and TRBJ2-7; TCRdb's D call of TRBD2 is untestable without DNA. This TCR was recovered from a woman between 18 and 70 years old in good health. Sequenced: blood T cells: a sorted CD56 or NKG2C T cell subset, CD4+ or CD8+ T cells, or bulk PBMC T cells (not recorded which). CDR3: CASTFGSGSYEQYF.